Listed below are T cell receptor beta chains from one sample, sequenced in a study of T cells after somatic rescue of genetic block. Sequenced by immunoSEQ multiplex PCR; TCRdb stores in-frame clones only, minus some. Found here are tens of thousands of clones, 92% of them singletons; the top ten hold approximately 3%. Sequenced input: peripheral blood mononuclear cells (PBMCs). These receptors originate from a man between 40 and 49 years old. The CDR3 runs from the conserved cysteine through the conserved F or W. A D gene is named only where the DNA matches it firmly. A row's size may be missing; if present it is once, few, many or a size class.

12 TRBJ1-5 NA NA TRBV5-6 TGTGCCAGCAGCCAGTGGGATCAGCCCCAGCATTTT CASSQWDQPQHF
13 TRBJ2-3 NA NA TRBV5-1 TGCGCCAGCAGCTTACACAGGGAAGATACGCAGTATTTT CASSLHREDTQYF
13 TRBJ1-2 NA NA TRBV7-9 TGTGCCAGCAGCTTAATAGGGATCCATGGCTACACCTTC CASSLIGIHGYTF
14 TRBJ2-5 NA NA TRBV22-1 TGTCCTGGGAGCTCCCGGGACATACAAGAGACCCAGTACTTC CPGSSRDIQETQYF
13 TRBJ1-1 NA once TRBV7-9 TGTGCCAGCAGCTGGGAAGACTTCCCTGAAGCTTTCTTT CASSWEDFPEAFF
14 TRBJ1-1 NA NA TRBV6-6 TGTGCCAGCAGTTACTCACAGGGTGGCACTGAAGCTTTCTTT CASSYSQGGTEAFF
13 TRBJ1-2 NA NA TRBV6-5 TGTGCCAGCAGTTACTCGCAGGACCGTGGCTACACCTTC CASSYSQDRGYTF
16 TRBJ1-1 TRBD1 NA TRBV18 TGTGCCAGCTCACTCCTGGACAGGGAGTTCGGCACTGAAGCTTTCTTT CASSLLDREFGTEAFF
14 TRBJ1-5 NA NA TRBV25-1 TGTGCCAGCAGTGAGGGGGGAAGGAATCAGCCCCAGCATTTT CASSEGGRNQPQHF
12 TRBJ1-1 TRBD1 NA TRBV30 TGTGCCTTGGACAGGGGGAACACTGAAGCTTTCTTT CALDRGNTEAFF
16 TRBJ1-5 NA few TRBV11-3 TGTGCCAGCAGCTTAGATAGCGTGGAGAGCAATCAGCCCCAGCATTTT CASSLDSVESNQPQHF
13 TRBJ2-7 TRBD1 NA TRBV5-4 TGTGCCAGCAGCTACGGACAGGGCTACGAGCAGTACTTC CASSYGQGYEQYF
14 TRBJ2-7 NA NA TRBV5-1 TGCGCCAGCAGCTTGGGCGGGCCATCCTACGAGCAGTACTTC CASSLGGPSYEQYF
12 TRBJ2-2 NA NA TRBV19 TGTGCCAGTAGTGGGGCTTCCGGGGAGCTGTTTTTT CASSGASGELFF
15 TRBJ2-5 NA NA TRBV7-2 TGTGCCAGCAGCTTAGGTGGGGCAGGGAGAGAGACCCAGTACTTC CASSLGGAGRETQYF
10 TRBJ2-5 NA NA TRBV20-1 TGCAGTGCGCTCACAAAGACCCAGTACTTC CSALTKTQYF
13 TRBJ2-2 NA NA TRBV11-2 TGTGCCAGCAGCTTATTGGACACCGGGGAGCTGTTTTTT CASSLLDTGELFF
13 TRBJ2-7 NA NA TRBV6-5 TGTGCCACCACTCCGGACAACTCCTACGAGCAGTACTTC CATTPDNSYEQYF
17 TRBJ2-3 TRBD2 NA TRBV19 TGTGCCAGTAACCTCGCTTGGGCAGCGGGGGGGCAGGATACGCAGTATTTT CASNLAWAAGGQDTQYF
17 TRBJ2-3 TRBD1 NA TRBV15 TGTGCCACCAGCAGAGACAGGACAGGGGGCCTCACAGATACGCAGTATTTT CATSRDRTGGLTDTQYF
14 TRBJ1-1 NA NA TRBV6-5 TGTGCCAGCAGCCAACGGGGAGGGAACACTGAAGCTTTCTTT CASSQRGGNTEAFF
14 TRBJ2-1 NA NA TRBV28 TGTGCCAGCAGTTTAGGGATAGCGGTAAATGAGCAGTTCTTC CASSLGIAVNEQFF
11 TRBJ2-7 NA NA TRBV7-9 TGTGCCTGGAAGAGCTCCTACGAGCAGTACTTC CAWKSSYEQYF
17 TRBJ2-2 NA once TRBV10-2 TGCGCCAGCAGGGCCGGGCGGGGTCATTTGAACACCGGGGAGCTGTTTTTT CASRAGRGHLNTGELFF
12 TRBJ1-1 NA NA TRBV14 TGTGCCAGCAGCCCAGGGGTGACTGAAGCTTTCTTT CASSPGVTEAFF
12 TRBJ1-6 NA NA TRBV4-2 TGTGCCAGCAGCCAAGAGTCCGGCCCCCTCCACTTT CASSQESGPLHF
16 TRBJ2-5 TRBD1 NA TRBV5-1 TGCGCCAGCAGCGGGATGGGGACAGTCTTTCAAGAGACCCAGTACTTC CASSGMGTVFQETQYF
14 TRBJ2-3 NA NA TRBV7-2 TGTGCCAGCAGCCCTCTCTTGGGCACAGATACGCAGTATTTT CASSPLLGTDTQYF
14 TRBJ2-3 NA once TRBV2 TGTGCCAGCTCCTTGACGGGTAGCACAGATACGCAGTATTTT CASSLTGSTDTQYF
10 TRBJ2-1 NA NA TRBV29-1 TGCAGCTTTACCAGCAATGAGCAGTTCTTC CSFTSNEQFF
13 TRBJ2-3 TRBD1 NA TRBV19 TGTGCCACCCTGGACAGGGTGACAGATACGCAGTATTTT CATLDRVTDTQYF
13 TRBJ2-5 NA once TRBV27 TGTGCCAGCAGTCGTTCGCTAGGAGAGACCCAGTACTTC CASSRSLGETQYF
16 TRBJ1-3 NA once TRBV21-1 TGTGCCAGCAGCAAAGTTTGGACAGGGGGTGGAAACACCATATATTTT CASSKVWTGGGNTIYF
12 TRBJ1-2 NA NA TRBV2 TGTGCCGGGGGGTCAGGTTTTCTCGGCTACACCTTC CAGGSGFLGYTF
11 TRBJ2-7 NA NA TRBV27 TGTGCCACCGGACAGTACTACGAGCAGTACTTC CATGQYYEQYF
15 TRBJ2-1 NA NA TRBV11-3 TGTGCCAGCAGCTCGACAGCGAGCTCCTACAATGAGCAGTTCTTC CASSSTASSYNEQFF
13 TRBJ2-7 NA once TRBV4-1 TGCGCCAGCTCAGGGCGGAGCTCCTACGAGCAGTACTTC CASSGRSSYEQYF
12 TRBJ2-7 TRBD2 NA TRBV6-1 TGTGCCAGTCTAGCGGTACCTTACGAGCAGTACTTC CASLAVPYEQYF
15 TRBJ2-7 NA NA TRBV28 TGTGCCAGCAGTTCACCCCGAGTTGGGGGGCACGAGCAGTACTTC CASSSPRVGGHEQYF
13 TRBJ2-7 TRBD1 NA TRBV11-2 TGTGCCAGCAGCCCCGACAGGGACTACGAGCAGTACTTC CASSPDRDYEQYF
14 TRBJ2-1 TRBD2 NA TRBV5-1 TGCGCCAGCACAACCGGGAGGCCCCTGGGGGAGCAGTTCTTC CASTTGRPLGEQFF
18 TRBJ2-6 TRBD1 NA TRBV27 TGTGCCAGCAGTCACGGACAGGGGGCCCTCTCTGGGGCCAACGTCCTGACTTTC CASSHGQGALSGANVLTF
16 TRBJ2-7 NA once TRBV21-1 TGTGCCAGCAGCCAAGGGGCCCCAGGGAGTACTCACGAGCAGTACTTC CASSQGAPGSTHEQYF
14 TRBJ1-2 TRBD1 NA TRBV19 TGTGCCAGTAGTAGCCTGGACAGGGTTTACGGCTACACCTTC CASSSLDRVYGYTF
16 TRBJ1-6 TRBD1 NA TRBV28 TGTGCCAGCAGTCAAGCCCCCACAGGGGATTATTCACCCCTCCACTTT CASSQAPTGDYSPLHF
14 TRBJ1-5 NA NA TRBV19 TGTGCCACCTCGTTTTCAGGGTCGGGGCAGCCCCAGCATTTT CATSFSGSGQPQHF
15 TRBJ2-5 TRBD2 NA TRBV7-9 TGTGCCAGCAGCCCGGCGTATCGGGGGGGAGAGACCCAGTACTTC CASSPAYRGGETQYF
16 TRBJ1-3 TRBD1 NA TRBV30 TGTGCCTGGAGCCCTCCCCCCGGGACAGCTGGAAACACCATATATTTT CAWSPPPGTAGNTIYF
15 TRBJ1-2 TRBD1 NA TRBV2 TGTGCCAGCAGTGAGTTAGGGGACAGATACTATGGCTACACCTTC CASSELGDRYYGYTF
12 TRBJ2-7 TRBD1 NA TRBV9 TGTGCCAGCAGCGGGACAGGGAGCGGGCAGTACTTC CASSGTGSGQYF
15 TRBJ1-4 TRBD1 NA TRBV2 TGTGCCAGCAGTCCCCAGACAGGGAGGTTGGAAAAACTGTTTTTT CASSPQTGRLEKLFF
13 TRBJ1-1 NA NA TRBV4-1 TGCGCCAGCAGCCAGCGAAGGGATTTCGAAGCTTTCTTT CASSQRRDFEAFF
14 TRBJ2-2 NA NA TRBV7-8 TGTGCCAGCAGCCAGAACAGGGACACCGGGGAGCTGTTTTTT CASSQNRDTGELFF
14 TRBJ1-2 NA NA TRBV5-4 TGTGCCAGCAGCGCAGGGGTTGATACTAATGGCTACACCTTC CASSAGVDTNGYTF
15 TRBJ2-5 TRBD2 NA TRBV5-1 TGCGCCAGCAGGTTGACTAGCGGGACACAAGAGACCCAGTACTTC CASRLTSGTQETQYF
14 TRBJ2-3 NA NA TRBV5-1 TGCGCCAGCAGCTTGGCGGGATTCACAGATACGCAGTATTTT CASSLAGFTDTQYF